One sample yielded the 29 T cell receptor beta chains listed below, sequenced in a study of tumor and adjacent non-tumor tissue in lung cancer. TCRbeta libraries were built with three rounds of nested PCR, modified from ARM-PCR. TCRdb used MiXCR to reprocess the multiplex PCR reads, holding one entry per CDR3 protein. The sample has 68,000 or so distinct CDR3 sequences, about 61% seen once; the top ten hold over 20%. No cell sorting was done before RNA was extracted from the tissue. The sequenced sample was lung tumor tissue. All receptors derive from a man in his fifties with non-small cell lung cancer.

This clonotype was found many times. It is likely a read error, because the conserved phenylalanine at the end of the CDR3 is missing. The chain employs TRBV12-3 or TRBV12-4 and TRBJ1-5; D is uncertain. The length of the CDR3 is 14 residues. Trimming took off 5 bases at V and 5 bases at J, with 13 bases between the two ends. For the CDR3, the DNA is TGTGCCAGCAGTCCCTCGGGAGGCGATCAGCCCCAGCATCTT. Its translation is CASSPSGGDQPQHL.

With respect to this clonotype: This clone may be a read error of a much larger clone one base away. The rearrangement uses TRBV14 and TRBJ1-3; D possibly corresponds to TRBD1 (6 bases). Trimming cost V 4 bases and J 8 bases, with 12 bases left between them. This CDR3 has 13 residues. CDR1 is SGHDN and CDR2 is FVKESK in the germline V gene. The CDR3 loop is CASSPSGVHTIYF. In nucleotides, the CDR3 is TGTGCCAGCAGCCCATCAGGGGTGCACACCATATATTTT.

Worth noting for this clonotype: Its ends do not fully match the called genes, so a read error is possible. The chain couples TRBV20-1 to TRBJ2-2; no reliable D call. This CDR3 has 14 amino acids. Germline loops: CDR1 DFQATT, CDR2 SNEGSKA (reference sequence). The CDR3 sequence is CSARDSSNTGELFF. The CDR3 nucleotides are TGCAGTGCTAGAGATAGCTCAAACACTGGGGAGCTGTTTTTT.

This clonotype appeared many times. The rearrangement links TRBV5-5 to TRBJ1-1; D remains unclear. V dropped 4 bases and J dropped 1 base, with 17 bases sitting between them. This CDR3 region has 16 residues. Germline V lookup: CDR1 SGHKS, CDR2 YYEKEE (reference sequence). In DNA form, the CDR3 reads TGTGCCAGCAGCGAGGATCTAGGGAAGGGGAACACTGAAGCTTTCTTT. It translates to CASSEDLGKGNTEAFF.

Only a few counts were recorded for this clonotype. The CDR3 DNA reads as TGTGCCAGCAGTGACCCGGGGGTCGAGCAGTACTTC. Protein product: CASSDPGVEQYF. V is TRBV2 and J is TRBJ2-7, with a weak D call TRBD2 (6 bases). Germline loops: CDR1 SNHLY, CDR2 FYNNEI. Trimming pared 3 bases from V and 6 bases from J, leaving 9 bases between. The CDR3 totals 12 residues.

A note on this clonotype: A much larger clonotype is one base distant, so this may be a read error. The chain joins TRBV7-9 to TRBJ2-3; no definite D call. V lost 0 bases and J 8 bases, leaving 12 bases between the germline ends. Germline CDR1 SEHNR, CDR2 FQNEAQ (reference sequence). The CDR3 is 14 residues long. The chain's CDR3 is CASSLAWGFGTQYF. Here the CDR3 DNA reads TGTGCCAGCAGCTTAGCGTGGGGATTTGGTACGCAGTATTTT.

As concerns this clonotype: The junction departs from the called germline gene at one end, perhaps through a read error. The V gene is TRBV13, the J gene TRBJ2-7; 9 nucleotides agree with TRBD1. The CDR3 length is 14 residues. Per germline, CDR1 PRHDT and CDR2 FYEKMQ (reference sequence). CDR3 DNA sequence: TGTTCCAGCAGCGCGGGACAGGGCAGTAACGAGCAGTACTTC. Amino acid sequence: CSSSAGQGSNEQYF.

By frequency in the sample, this clonotype is medium-sized. The chain carries TRBV11-2 and TRBJ2-1, with TRBD2 matching over 8 bases. Germline values: CDR1 SGHAT, CDR2 FQNNGV. CDR3 size: 17 residues. V trimming: 5 bases; J trimming: 4 bases; junction bases outside the gene matches: 13. The CDR3 is CASSRTGTRGSYNEQFF. Here the CDR3 DNA reads TGTGCCAGCAGCCGAACCGGGACTAGAGGTTCTTACAATGAGCAGTTCTTC.

J is TRBJ2-2 and V is TRBV6-5; D not resolved. Trimming left V 7 bases short and J 8 bases short, with 14 bases between. From germline, CDR1 is MNHEY and CDR2 SVGAGI. The CDR3 length is 13 residues. CDR3 nucleotides: TGTGCCAGCAACACCACGTGGGGAGGGGAGCTGTTTTTT. Residues: CASNTTWGGELFF.

V usage is TRBV5-1 and J usage is TRBJ1-2; D might be TRBD1 (5 bases). This CDR3 spans 13 amino acids. V lost 0 bases to trimming and J lost 8 bases, with 11 bases between them. The V gene's germline CDR1 is SGHRS and CDR2 YFSETQ. CDR3 residues: CASSLVAWDGYTF. As DNA, the CDR3 is TGCGCCAGCAGCTTGGTGGCATGGGACGGCTACACCTTC.

This clonotype was detected once. This likely comes from a read error, as the CDR3 has no conserved phenylalanine or tryptophan at its end. The V call is TRBV5-1, the J call TRBJ1-3; a weak D match, TRBD1 (6 bases). V was pared by 0 bases and J by 2 bases, with 9 bases between. Germline-derived CDR1 and CDR2 are SGHRS and YFSETQ. CDR3 size: 15 residues. CDR3: CASSLAPGAGNTIYP. The CDR3, as DNA: TGCGCCAGCAGCTTGGCCCCAGGGGCTGGAAACACCATATATCCT.

As to this clonotype: A much larger clone is a single base away; this may be a read error. This chain joins TRBV2 and TRBJ2-3; perhaps TRBD2 as D (6 bases). CDR1 and CDR2 (germline): SNHLY, FYNNEI. This CDR3 is 16 amino acids long. Trimming stripped 6 bases from V and 2 bases from J, with 18 bases between. The DNA of the CDR3 is TGTGCCAGCAGCCCCGGGACTTGCGGATACACAGATACGCAGTATTTT. The encoded protein is CASSPGTCGYTDTQYF.

As to this clonotype: As the CDR3 is not closed by the conserved phenylalanine or tryptophan, this likely results from a read error. The J gene is TRBJ2-3, the V gene TRBV5-1; D is unclear. CDR1 and CDR2 from the germline V gene are SGHRS and YFSETQ. The ends were cut back, 4 bases at V and 6 bases at J, with 6 bases in the middle. The CDR3 extends over 11 amino acids. The CDR3 protein is CASSNTDTQYL. The CDR3 DNA reads TGCGCCAGCAGCAACACGGATACGCAGTATCTT.

The chain recombines TRBV5-1 with TRBJ2-5; TRBD1 aligns across 8 bases. The V gene end was trimmed by 9 bases and the J gene end by 4 bases; junction bases not matched to a gene: 11. The CDR3 sequence is 14 residues long. Per germline, CDR1 SGHRS and CDR2 YFSETQ. The chain's CDR3 is CAISGGQGRETQYF. In nucleotides, the CDR3 is TGCGCCATCAGTGGCGGACAGGGAAGAGAGACCCAGTACTTC. Supplemented by reference TRBV5-1 and TRBJ2-5, the full variable domain reads KAGVTQTPRYLIKTRGQQVTLSCSPISGHRSVSWYQQTPGQGLQFLFEYFSETQRNKGNFPGRFSGRQFSNSRSEMNVSTLELGDSALYLCAISGGQGRETQYFGPGTRLLVL.

This clonotype was picked up a small number of times. This could be a read error, since a much larger clone is one nucleotide away. CDR3 DNA sequence: TGCGCCAGCAACCAGCTTGGGGCGGGGGAGACCCAGTACTTC. Translated, it gives CASNQLGAGETQYF. The chain couples TRBV4-1 to TRBJ2-5; tentative D call: TRBD2 (6 bases). The ends were cut back, 7 bases at V and 5 bases at J, with 17 bases in the middle. Germline V gene sequence: CDR1 MGHRA, CDR2 YSYEKL. CDR3 size: 14 residues.

With respect to this clonotype: The junction and the germline gene differ at one end; a read error may be behind it. V and J are TRBV7-2 and TRBJ2-7; 9 bases align to TRBD1. Germline V gives CDR1 SGHTA, CDR2 FQGNSA. The CDR3 is 15 residues long. CDR3: CASNLARGQGYEQYF. The CDR3 DNA follows: TGTGCCAGCAACTTAGCCAGGGGACAGGGCTACGAGCAGTACTTC.

In regard to this clonotype: A much larger clone lies a single base off, so this may be a read error. The chain uses TRBV7-9 and TRBJ1-1, with D possibly being TRBD1 (6 bases). Germline assignment: CDR1 SEHNR and CDR2 FQNEAQ (reference sequence). This CDR3 is built from 15 residues. The CDR3 region has the DNA TGTGTCAGCAGGACTAACAGGGAAGCCGGCACTGAAGCTTTCTTT. It yields the protein CVSRTNREAGTEAFF.

Comment on this clonotype: A read error is possible here, since a much larger clone lies one base away. The genes are TRBV20-1 and TRBJ2-5, with 8 bases lining up with TRBD2. The CDR3 spans 14 residues. Germline V gives CDR1 DFQATT, CDR2 SNEGSKA (reference sequence). Written as DNA, the CDR3 is TGCATTGTCCAAAGCACGGGAGGGTGGGAGACCCAGTACTTC. Translated, it gives CIVQSTGGWETQYF.

Worth noting for this clonotype: A read error is possible here, since a much larger clone lies one base away. This chain connects TRBV6-2 or TRBV6-3 to TRBJ2-3; possible D gene TRBD2, 5 bases. V was clipped by 6 bases and J by 6 bases, with 16 bases between them. Germline V gene lookup returns CDR1 MNHEY and CDR2 SVGEGT. The CDR3 loop spans 14 amino acids. The CDR3 sequence: CASRRDSDMDTQYF. The CDR3 nucleotides are TGTGCCAGCAGAAGAGATAGCGACATGGATACGCAGTATTTT.

A word on this clonotype: This is likely a read error, given that the CDR3 carries no conserved phenylalanine or tryptophan at its end. The CDR3 region is CASSPDPPYGQYL. DNA of the CDR3: TGTGCCAGCAGCCCCGACCCCCCCTACGGGCAGTACTTA. The chain recombines TRBV14 with TRBJ2-7; D is uncertain. There are 13 residues in the CDR3. Germline V gives CDR1 SGHDN, CDR2 FVKESK.

Notes on this clonotype: The conserved closing phenylalanine or tryptophan is absent in this CDR3, likely reflecting a read error. This rearrangement joins TRBV5-8 to TRBJ2-5; 7 bases map to TRBD1. CDR3 length equals 14 residues. Germline trimming cut 4 bases from V and 4 bases from J; bases unmatched to any gene: 7. Germline CDR1 is SGHTS and CDR2 is YDEGEE. The CDR3, as DNA: TGTGCCAGCAGCCGTCAGACAGGGACAGAGACCCAGTACTAC. It encodes CASSRQTGTETQYY.

A note on this clonotype: Given a much more abundant clone one base away, this may be a read error. The rearrangement links TRBV28 to TRBJ2-7, with 8 bases fitting TRBD1. Germline CDR1 is MDHEN and CDR2 is SYDVKM. CDR3 length: 15 amino acids. DNA for the CDR3: TGTACCAGCAGTTCCGCCCAGGGGGCGAAGCGGGAGCAGTACTTC. Translated: CTSSSAQGAKREQYF.

Worth noting for this clonotype: This may be a read error, as it is one base from a much larger clone. The chain uses TRBV6-2 or TRBV6-3 and TRBJ2-7; D is unresolved. The germline V gene encodes CDR1 MNHEY and CDR2 SVGEGT. The CDR3 loop spans 14 amino acids. The CDR3 DNA is TGTGTCAGCAGTTTCGGCATAGGGAATTACGAGCAGTACTTC. Translating gives CVSSFGIGNYEQYF.

The V gene is TRBV5-6, the J gene TRBJ1-1; 7 bases fit TRBD1. Germline CDR1 and CDR2: SGHDT and YYEEEE. The CDR3 consists of 11 residues. The CDR3 region has the DNA TGTGTCAGTAGCTTGGACAGGGAAGCTTTCTTT. Amino acids: CVSSLDREAFF.

This clonotype was counted ten times or more. This rearrangement joins TRBV6-5 to TRBJ2-2; 8 nucleotides match TRBD1. CDR1 is MNHEY, CDR2 SVGAGI, per germline. This CDR3 is 17 amino acids long. V gave up 0 bases and J gave up 3 bases; unmatched junction bases: 6. The CDR3 is CASSYSRQGADTGELFF. Here the CDR3 DNA reads TGTGCCAGCAGTTACTCGAGGCAGGGGGCGGACACCGGGGAGCTGTTTTTT.

Remarks on this clonotype: This likely comes from a read error, as the CDR3 has no conserved phenylalanine or tryptophan at its end. This sequence joins TRBV11-2 and TRBJ2-3; 7 bases fit TRBD2. Germline assignment: CDR1 SGHAT and CDR2 FQNNGV. This CDR3 contains 17 residues. The V segment lost 5 bases and the J segment 5 bases; nucleotides outside the gene matches: 16. CDR3 nucleotide sequence: TGTGCCAGCAGCCTTTGGACTAGTGGGAGGGCCGAAGATACGCAGTATTAT. Its translation is CASSLWTSGRAEDTQYY.

This clonotype was counted ten times or more. The CDR3 DNA reads as TGCAGCGTTGCAAAGATGGCAGGACCCTACGAGCAGTACTTC. Protein product: CSVAKMAGPYEQYF. This chain joins TRBV29-1 and TRBJ2-7; no reliable D call. Germline CDR1 and CDR2: SQVTM and ANQGSEA. With 4 bases removed from V and 2 bases from J, the gap between germline ends came to 15 bases. This CDR3 spans 14 amino acids.

This clonotype was counted at least ten times. This clone may be a read error of a much larger clone one base away. The conserved phenylalanine or tryptophan is not found at the CDR3 terminus, so this likely reflects a read error. V gene TRBV6-2 or TRBV6-3 combines with J gene TRBJ1-2; no firm D call. Germline assignment: CDR1 MNHEY and CDR2 SVGEGT. V was pared by 5 bases and J by 4 bases, with 11 bases between. The CDR3 contains 13 residues. The CDR3 region has the DNA TGTGCCAGCAGTGGCGACGGACCCTATGGCTACACCCTC. This translates into CASSGDGPYGYTL.

The chain is built from TRBV5-4 and TRBJ2-7; 7 nucleotides agree with TRBD2. Germline assignment: CDR1 SGHNT and CDR2 YYREEE (reference sequence). The J segment lost 7 bases and the V segment lost 4 bases, leaving 11 bases of the junction unmatched. This CDR3 is built from 14 residues. DNA for the CDR3: TGTGCCAGCAGCGCTACAAGCGGGACCCAGGAGCAGTACTTC. Its translation: CASSATSGTQEQYF.